These T cell receptor beta chains were read from a single sample in a study of CD8+ T cells in alopecia areata. The assay was immunoSEQ multiplex PCR, and TCRdb's table has in-frame clones only and misses some. The sample gives more than 150,000 clones, roughly 64% of which show up once; roughly an eighth is in the top ten. The sample in question was CD8+ T cells sorted from blood, obtained at week 24, from a patient treated with tofacitinib. All receptors derive from a human donor with alopecia areata. Both conserved end residues are part of each CDR3. A D gene is named only where the DNA matches it firmly. Rows may omit the clone size; those that give it use once, few, many or a size class.

TRBV2,-,TRBJ1-3,-,TGTGCCAGCAGTGATTTGGACACAATCTCTGGAAACACCATATATTTT,CASSDLDTISGNTIYF
TRBV29-1,-,TRBJ1-1,-,TGCAGCGTCCCAGCGGGGGAGTACACTGAAGCTTTCTTT,CSVPAGEYTEAFF
TRBV6-1,-,TRBJ2-1,-,TGTGCCAGCAGTGAGCTTGGGGTAGCGCCTCGATTGTTCTTC,CASSELGVAPRLFF
TRBV4-1,-,TRBJ1-1,-,TGCGCCAGCAGCCAAGATCGGCAGGGGAAAACTGAAGCTTTCTTT,CASSQDRQGKTEAFF
TRBV9,-,TRBJ2-1,-,TGTGCCAGCAGCGTCCACTACCCCTACAATGAGCAGTTCTTC,CASSVHYPYNEQFF
TRBV13,TRBD1,TRBJ1-1,-,TGTGCCACGGGACAGGGGGACACTGAAGCTTTCTTT,CATGQGDTEAFF
TRBV27,TRBD2,TRBJ2-1,-,TGTGCCAGCACCCCGGGGGGGTACAATGAGCAGTTCTTC,CASTPGGYNEQFF
TRBV7-8,-,TRBJ2-5,-,TGTGCCAGCAGCACCGGACTCAAAGAGACCCAGTACTTC,CASSTGLKETQYF
TRBV28,-,TRBJ1-5,once,TGTGCCAGCAGTCCCGGTCAAAGCAATCAGCCCCAGCATTTT,CASSPGQSNQPQHF
TRBV4-1,-,TRBJ1-1,-,TGCGCCAGCAGCCAACGGACCCAAGGGACTGAAGCTTTCTTT,CASSQRTQGTEAFF
TRBV6-1,TRBD1,TRBJ1-5,once,TGTGCCAGCAGTGTATCACAGGGGATCAATCAGCCCCAGCATTTT,CASSVSQGINQPQHF
TRBV27,TRBD1,TRBJ2-3,-,TGTGCCAGCAGCTCAATAAGGACAGGGTTTAGCACAGATACGCAGTATTTT,CASSSIRTGFSTDTQYF
TRBV6-1,-,TRBJ1-1,few,TGTGCCAGCAGCGCAGGAGTCGAAGCTTTCTTT,CASSAGVEAFF
TRBV29-1,-,TRBJ2-6,-,TGCAGCGTTGAAGATCGGCAGCCTCGTTCTGGGGCCAACGTCCTGACTTTC,CSVEDRQPRSGANVLTF
TRBV29-1,TRBD2,TRBJ2-1,-,TGCAGCGTTGAAGACGTAGCGGGGGGGGCCTACAATGAGCAGTTCTTC,CSVEDVAGGAYNEQFF
TRBV11-2,-,TRBJ1-1,few,TGTGCCAGCAGCTTAGTTTCTCGGGAAGCTTTCTTT,CASSLVSREAFF
TRBV7-8,-,TRBJ2-7,-,TGTGCCAGCAGCCGAGACCCTACCTACGAGCAGTACTTC,CASSRDPTYEQYF
TRBV27,-,TRBJ2-2,once,TGTGCCAGCACTGCGACACCGAACACCGGGGAGCTGTTTTTT,CASTATPNTGELFF
TRBV29-1,-,TRBJ2-7,-,TGCAGCGTTGAGAGTTACCGGGGCCACTCCTACGAGCAGTACTTC,CSVESYRGHSYEQYF
TRBV5-1,TRBD1,TRBJ2-5,-,TGCGCCAGCAGCTCGGGACAGGGGGCCCAAGAGACCCAGTACTTC,CASSSGQGAQETQYF
TRBV6-5,-,TRBJ1-1,-,TGTGCCAGCAGTTACTCTGGTGTCAGGGCCAATGAAGCTTTCTTT,CASSYSGVRANEAFF
TRBV15,-,TRBJ2-7,-,TGTGCCACCAGCGCCCCTAGTCACGAGCAGTACTTC,CATSAPSHEQYF
TRBV2,-,TRBJ1-5,once,TGTGCCAGCAGTGAGTCCCCAGGGCCCCAGCCCCAGCATTTT,CASSESPGPQPQHF
TRBV2,-,TRBJ1-2,few,TGTGCCAGCAGTGATAGGAGATATGGCTACACCTTC,CASSDRRYGYTF
TRBV13,-,TRBJ2-6,few,TGTGCCAGCAGCCCAGAGGGACCAACCCTCGCTGGGGCCAACGTCCTGACTTTC,CASSPEGPTLAGANVLTF
TRBV7-6,TRBD2,TRBJ2-1,-,TGTGCCAGCAGCTCACCAACTAGCGGGATAAACAATGAGCAGTTCTTC,CASSSPTSGINNEQFF
TRBV20-1,-,TRBJ2-2,-,TGCAGTGCTAAAACCCTCGGGGAGCTGTTTTTT,CSAKTLGELFF
TRBV29-1,-,TRBJ1-2,-,TGCAGCGTTGACAGGGGCCACGCTAACTATGGCTACACCTTC,CSVDRGHANYGYTF
TRBV6-5,TRBD2,TRBJ2-3,-,TGTGCCAGCAGTGGGACTAGCGCAATCACAGATACGCAGTATTTT,CASSGTSAITDTQYF
TRBV12-5,-,TRBJ2-5,few,TGTGCTAGTGGTTTGGGAGGGCAATCGTACCAAGAGACCCAGTACTTC,CASGLGGQSYQETQYF
TRBV13,TRBD2,TRBJ2-7,-,TGTGCCAGCAGCCAAGAGGGGACTAGCTCGGAAGAGCAGTACTTC,CASSQEGTSSEEQYF
TRBV5-1,-,TRBJ2-3,-,TGCGCCAGCAGTCTGAGACGGGAGACTAGCACAGATACGCAGTATTTT,CASSLRRETSTDTQYF
TRBV6-5,TRBD1,TRBJ1-2,-,TGTGCCAGCAGTTACTCGACAGGGGATGGCTACACCTTC,CASSYSTGDGYTF
TRBV7-9,-,TRBJ1-5,once,TGTGCCAGCAGCCACACGGCAGCGGATCAGCCCCAGCATTTT,CASSHTAADQPQHF
TRBV27,-,TRBJ1-4,-,TGTGCCAGCCTGAGGACAGCAAGGGATGAAAAACTGTTTTTT,CASLRTARDEKLFF
TRBV7-2,-,TRBJ2-3,many,TGTGCCAGCAGCTTAATAGCCCAGCGTAGCACAGATACGCAGTATTTT,CASSLIAQRSTDTQYF
TRBV4-2,-,TRBJ2-7,few,TGTGCCAGCAGCCCACCGGGCTACGGGGGCGAGCAGTACTTC,CASSPPGYGGEQYF
TRBV5-1,TRBD1,TRBJ2-5,once,TGCGCCAGCAGCTTGGAGAGCCGGGACAGGGGGCAAGAGACCCAGTACTTC,CASSLESRDRGQETQYF
TRBV9,-,TRBJ2-5,few,TGTGCCAGCAGCGTATCCGGGGGGCCTCCAGAGACCCAGTACTTC,CASSVSGGPPETQYF
TRBV13,-,TRBJ2-3,-,TGTGCCAGCAGCCCCTGGACAGTTAGCACAGATACGCAGTATTTT,CASSPWTVSTDTQYF
TRBV30,-,TRBJ2-1,-,TGTGCCTGGAGTGTCCAGGGTCCTGAGCAGTTCTTC,CAWSVQGPEQFF
TRBV29-1,-,TRBJ2-1,-,TGCAGCGCCGTGGGGGGACGTTCCTACAATGAGCAGTTCTTC,CSAVGGRSYNEQFF
TRBV29-1,-,TRBJ2-7,once,TGCAGCGTTGAGTGGACGGGCCAAACCTACGAGCAGTACTTC,CSVEWTGQTYEQYF
TRBV13,TRBD2,TRBJ2-7,-,TGTGCCAGCAGCCCCCCCCCGGGGACTACCTACGAGCAGTACTTC,CASSPPPGTTYEQYF
TRBV2,TRBD1,TRBJ2-7,-,TGTGCCAGCATGGGGACAGGGACTACCTACGAGCAGTACTTC,CASMGTGTTYEQYF
TRBV2,-,TRBJ2-5,few,TGTGCCAGCAGCAATTGGGGCTTGCAGACCCAGTACTTC,CASSNWGLQTQYF
TRBV30,-,TRBJ1-5,-,TGTGCCTGGAGTGAAGGGGCCGGGGCTCAGCCCCAGCATTTT,CAWSEGAGAQPQHF